This TCR beta chain derives from a study of blood T cell repertoires in COVID-19. Trimming left V 6 bases short and J 4 bases short, with 16 bases between. Germline V CDR1 and CDR2: SNHLY, FYNNEI. The CDR3 covers 15 residues. Only in-frame clones appear in the TCRdb table, and some are missing; sequencing was by immunoSEQ multiplex PCR. The sample carries under 85,000 clones, around four fifths recorded once. Material for sequencing was peripheral blood. This receptor was obtained from a man aged 80 or over with active or convalescent COVID-19. The chain has TRBV2 and TRBJ2-1, with D perhaps TRBD1 (7 bases). The CDR3: CASRPRQGGYNEQFF. The CDR3 DNA sequence: TGTGCCAGCAGACCCAGACAGGGAGGATACAATGAGCAGTTCTTC.